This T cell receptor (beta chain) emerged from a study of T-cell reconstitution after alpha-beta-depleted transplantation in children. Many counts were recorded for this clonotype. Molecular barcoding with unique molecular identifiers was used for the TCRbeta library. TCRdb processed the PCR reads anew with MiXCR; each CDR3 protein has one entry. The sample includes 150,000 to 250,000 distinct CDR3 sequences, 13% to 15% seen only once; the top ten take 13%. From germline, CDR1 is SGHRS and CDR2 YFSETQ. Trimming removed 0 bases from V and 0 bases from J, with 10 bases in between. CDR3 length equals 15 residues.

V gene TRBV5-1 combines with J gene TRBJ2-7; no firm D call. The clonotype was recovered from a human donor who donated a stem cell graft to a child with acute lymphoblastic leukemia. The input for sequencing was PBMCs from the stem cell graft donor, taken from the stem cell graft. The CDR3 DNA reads TGCGCCAGCAGCTTGGAGGCAGCCAGCTCCTACGAGCAGTACTTC. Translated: CASSLEAASSYEQYF. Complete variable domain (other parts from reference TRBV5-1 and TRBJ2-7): KAGVTQTPRYLIKTRGQQVTLSCSPISGHRSVSWYQQTPGQGLQFLFEYFSETQRNKGNFPGRFSGRQFSNSRSEMNVSTLELGDSALYLCASSLEAASSYEQYFGPGTRLTVT.